The 3 T cell receptor beta chains below come from one sample, sequenced in a study of blood T cells in healthy people across ages. For the second PCR, which ran for about 6 to 11 cycles, a sample-barcoded 5' primer and a J-beta primer mix were used. Each CDR3 protein gets one entry after TCRdb re-called the 5' RACE reads with MiXCR. The profile covers about 1.6 million distinct CDR3 sequences, with around 36% appearing a single time and approximately 11% taken by the ten largest. Sequences were obtained from blood. The receptor set was obtained from a woman younger than 45 in good health.

In its sample, this clonotype was seen a few times. V usage is TRBV3-1 and J usage is TRBJ2-7; TRBD2 might be the D (6 bases). The germline CDR1 and CDR2 sequences are LGHDT and YNNKEL (reference sequence). Trimming shortened V by 1 base and J by 5 bases, and 18 bases separated the two germline ends. This CDR3 comprises 16 residues. CDR3 sequence: CASSQGIGLPANEQYF. CDR3 nucleotide sequence: TGTGCCAGCAGCCAAGGGATAGGACTACCCGCCAACGAGCAGTACTTC.

This clonotype has a count of ten or more. V is TRBV5-5 and J is TRBJ2-1, with a possible D match to TRBD1 (6 bases). The CDR3 covers 15 residues. Germline CDR1 and CDR2: SGHKS and YYEKEE (reference sequence). Trimming stripped 3 bases from V and 0 bases from J, with 10 bases between. The CDR3 here is CASSYREPSYNEQFF. The DNA of the CDR3 is TGTGCCAGCAGCTACAGGGAACCCTCCTACAATGAGCAGTTCTTC.

The chain carries TRBV3-1 and TRBJ1-2, with D unclear. This CDR3 contains 14 residues. Germline values: CDR1 LGHDT, CDR2 YNNKEL (reference sequence). V lost 4 bases and J lost 4, with 13 bases in between. This CDR3 is CASSPSISFYGYTF. CDR3 DNA: TGTGCCAGCAGCCCTAGCATAAGTTTCTATGGCTACACCTTC.